A single sample gave rise to the 25 T cell receptor beta chains below, sequenced in a study of blood T cell repertoires in COVID-19. Profiling relied on immunoSEQ multiplex PCR, and the TCRdb table lists in-frame clones only, not all of them. This sample yields about 51,000 clones, of which around 86% are seen a single time; about 6.7% belongs to the top ten. Sequencing used peripheral blood. These receptors all stem from a middle-aged man with active COVID-19.

This chain uses TRBV21-1 with TRBJ2-3; the table's D call, TRBD2, was not checked against the DNA. TRBV21-1 is a recognized pseudogene. The CDR3 extends over 21 amino acids. CDR3 residues: CASSKVFARPGTSGGADTQYF. CDR3 coding DNA: TGTGCCAGCAGCAAAGTTTTCGCCAGACCCGGGACTAGCGGGGGGGCAGATACGCAGTATTTT.

This sequence joins TRBV12-5 and TRBJ2-2, with 8 bases matching TRBD2. The CDR3 contains 17 residues. CDR1 is LGHNT, CDR2 FRNRAP, per germline. J was trimmed by 5 bases and V by 4 bases; bases with no gene match: 12. CDR3 DNA: TGTGCTAGTGGTTCCTCCGGAAGCGGGGGTAGGACCGGGGAGCTGTTTTTT. This codes for CASGSSGSGGRTGELFF.

The chain has TRBV6-6 and TRBJ2-2; no reliable D call. The CDR3 covers 16 residues. Germline CDR1 and CDR2: MNHNY and SVGAGI (reference sequence). Trimming removed 2 bases from V and 6 bases from J, with 16 bases in between. The CDR3 reads CASSYSTLNWPGELFF. DNA for the CDR3: TGTGCCAGCAGTTACAGTACCCTGAATTGGCCCGGGGAGCTGTTTTTT.

The chain combines TRBV3-1 (or the pseudogene TRBV3-2) with TRBJ2-1; possibly TRBD1 for D (6 bases). Germline CDR1 reads LGHDT; CDR2 reads YNNKEL (reference sequence). V was pared by 2 bases and J by 2 bases, with 10 bases between. The CDR3 extends over 15 amino acids. CDR3 region: CASSQRQDPYNEQFF. In DNA form, the CDR3 reads TGTGCCAGCAGCCAAAGACAGGACCCCTACAATGAGCAGTTCTTC.

The chain couples TRBV11-2 to TRBJ2-7; 10 nucleotides line up with TRBD2. The CDR3 loop spans 16 amino acids. Per the germline V gene, CDR1 is SGHAT and CDR2 is FQNNGV. The trim removed 5 bases at V and 3 bases at J, leaving 10 bases unmatched. The CDR3 sequence: CASSPLAGVGVYEQYF. The CDR3 nucleotides read TGTGCCAGCAGCCCTCTAGCGGGAGTGGGGGTCTACGAGCAGTACTTC. Full variable domain (remainder filled in from reference TRBV11-2 and TRBJ2-7): EAGVAQSPRYKIIEKRQSVAFWCNPISGHATLYWYQQILGQGPKLLIQFQNNGVVDDSQLPKDRFSAERLKGVDSTLKIQPAKLEDSAVYLCASSPLAGVGVYEQYFGPGTRLTVT.

The chain uses TRBV2 and TRBJ2-1; 12 bases map to TRBD2. CDR3 length: 14 residues. Germline CDR1 SNHLY, CDR2 FYNNEI. Trimming took 7 bases from V and 10 from J; bases not matched to a gene: 8. The CDR3 DNA reads as TGTGCCAGCATACGACTAGCGGGGGCTAGGGAGCAGTTCTTC. The encoded protein is CASIRLAGAREQFF.

This clone appeared a single time. This chain connects TRBV29-1 to TRBJ1-3; maybe TRBD1 (5 bases). With 7 bases removed from V and 4 bases from J, the gap between germline ends came to 11 bases. The germline CDR1 and CDR2 sequences are SQVTM and ANQGSEA. The CDR3 is made up of 12 amino acids. The CDR3 is CSADSGGNTIYF. DNA of the CDR3: TGCAGCGCCGATTCAGGGGGAAACACCATATATTTT.

This chain joins TRBV6-5 and TRBJ1-6; 9 bases are shared with TRBD1. The CDR3 is made up of 15 amino acids. Trimming cost V 8 bases and J 6 bases; bases outside gene matches: 8. The germline V gene encodes CDR1 MNHEY and CDR2 SVGAGI. CDR3 bases: TGTGCCAGCTACCCCCCGGGACAGGGTAATTCACCCCTCCACTTT. Translation: CASYPPGQGNSPLHF.

The V gene is TRBV5-1, the J gene TRBJ2-1; TRBD2 matches 7 bases. The germline V gene has CDR1 SGHRS and CDR2 YFSETQ. Trimming at V came to 0 bases and at J to 9 bases, leaving 15 bases not matched to a gene. This CDR3 contains 17 residues. CDR3 amino acids: CASSLAASGSLLSEQFF. In DNA, the CDR3 is TGCGCCAGCAGCTTGGCCGCTAGCGGCTCGCTTTTAAGTGAGCAGTTCTTC.

Only a few counts were recorded for this clone. The chain carries TRBV29-1 and TRBJ2-3; 7 bases agree with TRBD2. The CDR3 contains 12 residues. CDR1 and CDR2 from the germline V gene are SQVTM and ANQGSEA. J gave up 6 bases and V 6 bases, and 6 bases lay outside the gene matches. This CDR3 is CSVLPSGDTQYF. CDR3 DNA: TGCAGCGTGCTGCCTAGCGGTGATACGCAGTATTTT.

This chain connects TRBV5-1 to TRBJ2-7; perhaps TRBD2 as D (6 bases). Germline loops: CDR1 SGHRS, CDR2 YFSETQ. CDR3 length: 13 residues. The V gene lost 6 bases and the J gene lost 6 bases, with 16 bases spanning the gap. This chain's CDR3 is CASNRGGASEQYF. CDR3 nucleotides: TGCGCCAGCAACCGGGGCGGGGCCTCCGAGCAGTACTTC.

This chain joins TRBV4-2 and TRBJ2-1; 8 nucleotides match TRBD2. CDR3 length equals 15 residues. Trimming cost V 1 base and J 9 bases; bases outside gene matches: 8. Germline CDR1 and CDR2: LGHNA and YNFKEQ. The CDR3 sequence: CASSQAALAGSEQFF. CDR3 coding DNA: TGTGCCAGCAGCCAAGCCGCTCTAGCGGGCAGTGAGCAGTTCTTC.

The rearrangement links TRBV25-1 to TRBJ2-7; TRBD2 matches 9 bases. The CDR3 loop spans 17 amino acids. The V and J ends lost 4 bases and 0 bases, in that order; junction bases with no gene match: 10. Germline lookup yields CDR1 MGHDK and CDR2 SYGVNS. The CDR3 region has the DNA TGTGCCAGCAGTGGGTTAGTTGGGCGGGAGGGCTCCTACGAGCAGTACTTC. Translated: CASSGLVGREGSYEQYF.

The DNA for the CDR3 is TGTGCCAGCAGCTCCCAGGGGGGACAGAAGGCCTACGAGCAGTACTTC. Its protein product is CASSSQGGQKAYEQYF. The chain combines TRBV7-2 with TRBJ2-7, with D possibly TRBD1 on 7 matching bases. Trimming removed 4 bases at V and 2 bases at J, with 18 bases between. The CDR3 is 16 amino acids. Germline CDR1 reads SGHTA; CDR2 reads FQGNSA.

This chain connects TRBV7-2 to TRBJ2-3, with TRBD2 matching 12 bases. The CDR3 contains 18 residues. The germline V gene encodes CDR1 SGHTA and CDR2 FQGNSA. The junction had 12 bases not matched to a gene; V was cut back by 2 bases and J by 6 bases. The CDR3 DNA follows: TGTGCCAGCAGCTTATTCCCCTCGGCTAGCGGGGGGGCGGATACGCAGTATTTT. This gives the protein CASSLFPSASGGADTQYF.

As regards this clone: Other DNA sequences in the sample encode the same CDR3. The rearrangement links TRBV5-1 to TRBJ1-1; 8 bases align to TRBD1. V shed 0 bases, J shed 4 bases, and the junction held 2 bases outside the gene matches. Germline loops: CDR1 SGHRS, CDR2 YFSETQ. This CDR3 has 14 residues. CDR3 amino acids: CASSLGQGSTEAFF. The CDR3 DNA is TGCGCCAGCAGCTTGGGACAGGGGTCCACTGAAGCTTTCTTT.

V usage is TRBV6-4 and J usage is TRBJ2-3; perhaps TRBD1 as D (6 bases). Germline loops: CDR1 MRHNA, CDR2 SNTAGT. There are 16 residues in the CDR3. V lost 5 bases and J lost 1, with 16 bases in between. CDR3 residues: CASSHGQTPGTDTQYF. The CDR3, as DNA: TGTGCCAGCAGTCATGGACAGACCCCGGGCACAGATACGCAGTATTTT.

The chain couples TRBV18 to TRBJ2-7; 12 bases fit TRBD1. From germline, CDR1 is KGHSH and CDR2 LQKENI. The junction had 9 bases not matched to a gene; V was cut back by 6 bases and J by 6 bases. The CDR3 is 15 residues long. CDR3 sequence: CASSPGTGGRGEQYF. CDR3 bases: TGTGCCAGCTCCCCCGGGACAGGGGGCCGTGGCGAGCAGTACTTC.

This chain links TRBV6-5 with TRBJ1-6; D remains unclear. Trimming removed 10 bases from V and 7 bases from J, with 8 bases in between. The CDR3 is 11 residues long. Germline lookup yields CDR1 MNHEY and CDR2 SVGAGI. CDR3 in DNA: TGTGCCACCGGGGTGAATTCACCCCTCCACTTT. Its translation: CATGVNSPLHF.

This clone was observed once. The V gene is TRBV5-1, the J gene TRBJ2-2; TRBD2 agrees at 10 bases. CDR1 and CDR2 from the germline V gene are SGHRS and YFSETQ. The V segment lost 2 bases and the J segment 2 bases; nucleotides outside the gene matches: 3. The CDR3 consists of 16 residues. CDR3 bases: TGCGCCAGCAGCTTTCTAGCGGGGGCCAACACCGGGGAGCTGTTTTTT. This sequence encodes CASSFLAGANTGELFF.

To note about this clone: A read error may produce the germline difference seen at one junction end. CDR3 in amino acids: CASSQDGTGVRDF. The CDR3 DNA sequence: TGCGCCAGCAGCCAGGACGGGACAGGGGTTCGGGATTTT. This chain connects TRBV4-1 to TRBJ1-3; 10 nucleotides line up with TRBD1. This CDR3 is built from 13 residues. Germline lookup yields CDR1 MGHRA and CDR2 YSYEKL.

The chain uses TRBV6-2 or TRBV6-3 and TRBJ2-5; maybe TRBD2 (5 bases). CDR1 is MNHEY, CDR2 SVGEGT, per germline. V lost 0 bases to trimming and J lost 5 bases, with 13 bases between them. This CDR3 contains 15 residues. CDR3 sequence: CASSYSKDWRETQYF. CDR3 in DNA: TGTGCCAGCAGTTACTCGAAGGACTGGAGGGAGACCCAGTACTTC.

The V and J genes are TRBV19 and TRBJ1-6; D perhaps matches TRBD1 (6 bases). The CDR3 has 14 residues. The germline V gene has CDR1 LNHDA and CDR2 SQIVND (reference sequence). The ends were cut back, 2 bases at V and 5 bases at J, with 7 bases in the middle. The DNA for the CDR3 is TGTGCCAGTAGTATAAGACAGGATAATTCACCCCTCCACTTT. Protein product: CASSIRQDNSPLHF.

This clone came up a few times. This chain connects TRBV5-8 to TRBJ1-2, with 7 bases identical to TRBD1. The CDR3 spans 15 residues. The V gene end was trimmed by 3 bases and the J gene end by 1 base; junction bases not matched to a gene: 6. Germline assignment: CDR1 SGHTS and CDR2 YDEGEE. In DNA, the CDR3 is TGTGCCAGCAGCTGGGGGACAGCGATTAACTATGGCTACACCTTC. The encoded protein is CASSWGTAINYGYTF.

The chain carries TRBV7-2 and TRBJ2-3, with D possibly matching TRBD1 (7 bases). Germline V gene lookup returns CDR1 SGHTA and CDR2 FQGNSA. V was cut by 4 bases and J by 4 bases, with 18 bases left in between. The CDR3 is 16 amino acids. The DNA for the CDR3 is TGTGCCAGCAGCTATAGGGGGCTGGGGGGCTCAGATACGCAGTATTTT. Its translation is CASSYRGLGGSDTQYF.